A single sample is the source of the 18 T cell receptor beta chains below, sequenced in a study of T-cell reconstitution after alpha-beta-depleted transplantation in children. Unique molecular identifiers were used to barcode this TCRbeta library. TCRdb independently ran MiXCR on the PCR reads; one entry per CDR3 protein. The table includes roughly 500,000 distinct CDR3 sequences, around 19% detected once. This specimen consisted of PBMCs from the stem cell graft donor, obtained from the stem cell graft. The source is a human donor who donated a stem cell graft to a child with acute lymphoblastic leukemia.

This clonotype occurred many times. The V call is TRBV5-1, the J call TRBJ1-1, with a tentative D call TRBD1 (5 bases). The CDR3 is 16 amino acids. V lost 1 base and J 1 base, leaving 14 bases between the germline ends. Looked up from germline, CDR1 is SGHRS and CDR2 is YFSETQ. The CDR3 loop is CASSLTSGPRNTEAFF. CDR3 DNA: TGCGCCAGCAGCTTGACGTCGGGACCGCGGAACACTGAAGCTTTCTTT.

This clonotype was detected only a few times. CDR3: CASSSKTVSGANVLTF. The CDR3 region has the DNA TGCGCCAGCAGCTCTAAGACAGTCTCTGGGGCCAACGTCCTGACTTTC. J is TRBJ2-6 and V is TRBV5-1, with D tentatively TRBD1 (5 bases). CDR1 SGHRS and CDR2 YFSETQ come from the germline V gene. CDR3 length equals 16 residues. V was clipped by 3 bases and J by 0 bases, with 10 bases between them.

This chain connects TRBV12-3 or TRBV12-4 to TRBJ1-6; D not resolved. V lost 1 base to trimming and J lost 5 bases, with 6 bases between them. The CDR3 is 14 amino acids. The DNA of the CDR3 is TGTGCCAGCAGTTTAGGTGGAAATAATTCACCCCTCCACTTT. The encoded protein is CASSLGGNNSPLHF.

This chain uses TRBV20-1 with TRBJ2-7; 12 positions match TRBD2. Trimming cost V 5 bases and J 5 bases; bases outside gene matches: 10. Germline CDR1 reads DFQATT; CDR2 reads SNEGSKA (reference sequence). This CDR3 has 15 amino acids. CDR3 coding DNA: TGCAGTGCTCCACCTCGGACTAGCGGGAATGACGAGCAGTACTTC. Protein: CSAPPRTSGNDEQYF.

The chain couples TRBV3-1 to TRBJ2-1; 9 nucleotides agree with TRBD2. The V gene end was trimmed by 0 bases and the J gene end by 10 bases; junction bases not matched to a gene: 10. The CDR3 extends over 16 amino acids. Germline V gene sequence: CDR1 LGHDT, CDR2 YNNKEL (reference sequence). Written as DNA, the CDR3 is TGTGCCAGCAGCCAAGATCAGCGGGAGGCCCCTTTCGAGCAGTTCTTC. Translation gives CASSQDQREAPFEQFF.

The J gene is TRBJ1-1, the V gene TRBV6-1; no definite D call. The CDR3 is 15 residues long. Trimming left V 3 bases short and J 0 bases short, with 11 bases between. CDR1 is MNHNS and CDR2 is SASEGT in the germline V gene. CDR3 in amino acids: CASSDRGAVNTEAFF. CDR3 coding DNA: TGTGCCAGCAGTGATCGGGGAGCCGTGAACACTGAAGCTTTCTTT.

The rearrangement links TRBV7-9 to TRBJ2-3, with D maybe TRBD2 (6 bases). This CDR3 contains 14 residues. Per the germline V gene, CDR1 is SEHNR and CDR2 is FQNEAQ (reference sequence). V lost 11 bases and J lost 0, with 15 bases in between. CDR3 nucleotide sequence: TGTGCCGGGACGGGAGCGACTAGCACAGATACGCAGTATTTT. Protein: CAGTGATSTDTQYF.

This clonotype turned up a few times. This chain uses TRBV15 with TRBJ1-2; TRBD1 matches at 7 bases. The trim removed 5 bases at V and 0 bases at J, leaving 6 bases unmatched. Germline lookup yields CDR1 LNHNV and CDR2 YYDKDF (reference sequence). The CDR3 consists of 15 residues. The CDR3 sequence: CATSYGDSPNYGYTF. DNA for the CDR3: TGTGCCACCAGCTACGGGGACAGCCCTAACTATGGCTACACCTTC.

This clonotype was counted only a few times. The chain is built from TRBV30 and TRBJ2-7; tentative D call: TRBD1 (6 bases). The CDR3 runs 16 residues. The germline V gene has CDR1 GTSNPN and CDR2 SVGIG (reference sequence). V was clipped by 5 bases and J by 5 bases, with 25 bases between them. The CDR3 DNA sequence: TGTGCCTGGGCTGAGCTTGGCAGGGGCCGACGAAACGAGCAGTACTTC. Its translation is CAWAELGRGRRNEQYF.

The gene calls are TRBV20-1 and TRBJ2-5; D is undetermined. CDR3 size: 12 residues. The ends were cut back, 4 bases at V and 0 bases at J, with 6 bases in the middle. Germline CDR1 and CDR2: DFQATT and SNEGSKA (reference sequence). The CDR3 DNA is TGCAGTGCTAACCAAAACCAAGAGACCCAGTACTTC. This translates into CSANQNQETQYF.

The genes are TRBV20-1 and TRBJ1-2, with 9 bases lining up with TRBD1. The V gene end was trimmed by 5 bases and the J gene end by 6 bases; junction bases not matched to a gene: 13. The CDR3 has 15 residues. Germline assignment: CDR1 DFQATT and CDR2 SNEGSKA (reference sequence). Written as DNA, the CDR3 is TGCAGTGCTCCAACAGGGGGCGGAAGGTTTGATGGCTACACCTTC. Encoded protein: CSAPTGGGRFDGYTF.

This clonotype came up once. The CDR3 is CASSFQGEGSYEQYF. The CDR3 DNA sequence: TGTGCCAGCAGTTTTCAGGGGGAGGGCTCCTACGAGCAGTACTTC. The chain couples TRBV27 to TRBJ2-7; either TRBD1 or TRBD2 may supply D (7 bases each). Germline V lookup: CDR1 MNHEY, CDR2 SMNVEV (reference sequence). The CDR3 sequence is 15 residues long. The germline V and J ends were trimmed by 3 bases and 0 bases, with 12 bases remaining between them.

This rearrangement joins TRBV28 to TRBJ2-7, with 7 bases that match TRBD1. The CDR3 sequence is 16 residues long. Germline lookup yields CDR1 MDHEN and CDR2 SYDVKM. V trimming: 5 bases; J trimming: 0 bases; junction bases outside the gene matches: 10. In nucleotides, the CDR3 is TGTGCCAGCAGTAGGACAGGAATAACTACCTCCTACGAGCAGTACTTC. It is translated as CASSRTGITTSYEQYF.

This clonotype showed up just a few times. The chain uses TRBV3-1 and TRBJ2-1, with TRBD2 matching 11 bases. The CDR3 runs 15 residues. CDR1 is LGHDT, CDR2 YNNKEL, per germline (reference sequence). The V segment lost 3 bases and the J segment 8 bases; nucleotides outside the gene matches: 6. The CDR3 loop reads CASSHTLAGEYEQFF. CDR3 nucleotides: TGTGCCAGCAGCCATACACTAGCGGGAGAGTATGAGCAGTTCTTC.

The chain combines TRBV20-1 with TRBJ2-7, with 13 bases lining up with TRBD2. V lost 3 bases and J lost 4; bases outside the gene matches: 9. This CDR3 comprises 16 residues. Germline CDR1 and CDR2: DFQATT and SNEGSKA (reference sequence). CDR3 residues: CSASAHGTSGTYEQYF. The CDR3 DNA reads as TGCAGTGCTAGTGCTCATGGGACTAGCGGGACGTACGAGCAGTACTTC.

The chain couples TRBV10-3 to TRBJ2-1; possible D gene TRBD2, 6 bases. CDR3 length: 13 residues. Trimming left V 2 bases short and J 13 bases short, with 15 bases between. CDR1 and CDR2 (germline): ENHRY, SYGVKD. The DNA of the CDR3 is TGTGCCATCAGTGAGGAAGCTAGCGTTAGACAGTTCTTC. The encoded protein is CAISEEASVRQFF.

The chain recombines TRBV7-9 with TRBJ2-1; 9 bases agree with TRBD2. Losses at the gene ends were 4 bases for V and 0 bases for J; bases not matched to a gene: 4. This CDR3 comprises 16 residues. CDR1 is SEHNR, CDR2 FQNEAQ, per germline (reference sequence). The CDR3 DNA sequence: TGTGCCAGCAGCTCGGGCGGGAGGGTCTCCTACAATGAGCAGTTCTTC. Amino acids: CASSSGGRVSYNEQFF.

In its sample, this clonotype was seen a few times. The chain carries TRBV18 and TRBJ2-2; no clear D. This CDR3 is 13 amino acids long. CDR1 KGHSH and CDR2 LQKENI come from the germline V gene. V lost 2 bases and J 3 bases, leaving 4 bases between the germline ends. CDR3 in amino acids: CASSPSHTGELFF. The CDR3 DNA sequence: TGTGCCAGCTCACCAAGTCACACCGGGGAGCTGTTTTTT.